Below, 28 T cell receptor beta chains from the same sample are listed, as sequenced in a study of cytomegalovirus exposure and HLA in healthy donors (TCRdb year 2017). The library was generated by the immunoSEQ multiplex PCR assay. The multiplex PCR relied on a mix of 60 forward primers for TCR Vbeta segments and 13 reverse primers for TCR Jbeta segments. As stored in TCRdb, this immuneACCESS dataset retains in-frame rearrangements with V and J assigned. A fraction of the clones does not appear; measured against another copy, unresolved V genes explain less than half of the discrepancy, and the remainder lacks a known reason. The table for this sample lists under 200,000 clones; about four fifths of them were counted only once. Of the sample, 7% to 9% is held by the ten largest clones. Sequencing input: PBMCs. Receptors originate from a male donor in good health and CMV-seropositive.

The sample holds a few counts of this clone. The CDR3 nucleotides read TGCGCCAGCAGCTTGGGAGGGGGGGGGTACAATGAGCAGTTCTTC. Its protein is CASSLGGGGYNEQFF. The genes are TRBV5-1 and TRBJ2-1; D is perhaps TRBD2 (7 bases). There are 15 residues in the CDR3. The V gene lost 0 bases and the J gene lost 4 bases, with 11 bases spanning the gap. Germline V CDR1 and CDR2: SGHRS, YFSETQ.

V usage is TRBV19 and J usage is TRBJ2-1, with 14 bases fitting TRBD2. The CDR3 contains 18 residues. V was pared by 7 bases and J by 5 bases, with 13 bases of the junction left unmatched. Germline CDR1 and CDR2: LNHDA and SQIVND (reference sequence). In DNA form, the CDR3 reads TGTGCCAGTACCCAGGGACTAGCGGGAGCCCTAGCCCACAATGAGCAGTTCTTC. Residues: CASTQGLAGALAHNEQFF. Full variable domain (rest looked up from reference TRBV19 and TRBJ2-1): DGGITQSPKYLFRKEGQNVTLSCEQNLNHDAMYWYRQDPGQGLRLIYYSQIVNDFQKGDIAEGYSVSREKKESFPLTVTSAQKNPTAFYLCASTQGLAGALAHNEQFFGPGTRLTVL.

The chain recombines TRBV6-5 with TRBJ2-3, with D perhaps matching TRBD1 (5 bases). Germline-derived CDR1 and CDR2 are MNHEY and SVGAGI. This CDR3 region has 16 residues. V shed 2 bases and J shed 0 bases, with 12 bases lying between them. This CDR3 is CASSYRTFSSTDTQYF. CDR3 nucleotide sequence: TGTGCCAGCAGTTACAGGACATTCTCTAGCACAGATACGCAGTATTTT.

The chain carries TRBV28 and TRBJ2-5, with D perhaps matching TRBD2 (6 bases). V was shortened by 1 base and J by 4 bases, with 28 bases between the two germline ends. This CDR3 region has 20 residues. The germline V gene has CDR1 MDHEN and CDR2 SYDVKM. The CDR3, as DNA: TGTGCCAGCAGTTTATCGGCCGGGTTGATGATAGAAGTCGGGGGAGAGACCCAGTACTTC. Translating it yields CASSLSAGLMIEVGGETQYF.

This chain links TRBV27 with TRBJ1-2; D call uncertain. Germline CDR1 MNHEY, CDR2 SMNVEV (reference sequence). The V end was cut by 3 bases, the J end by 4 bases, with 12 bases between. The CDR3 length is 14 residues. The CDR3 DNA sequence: TGTGCCAGCAGTTTTGGAGGGCGGACCTATGGCTACACCTTC. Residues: CASSFGGRTYGYTF.

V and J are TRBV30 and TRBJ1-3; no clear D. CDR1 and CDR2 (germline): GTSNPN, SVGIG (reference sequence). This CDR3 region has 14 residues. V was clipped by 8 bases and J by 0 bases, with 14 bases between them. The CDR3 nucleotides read TGTGCCGGATTCCGGGAGCCCTCTGGAAACACCATATATTTT. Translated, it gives CAGFREPSGNTIYF.

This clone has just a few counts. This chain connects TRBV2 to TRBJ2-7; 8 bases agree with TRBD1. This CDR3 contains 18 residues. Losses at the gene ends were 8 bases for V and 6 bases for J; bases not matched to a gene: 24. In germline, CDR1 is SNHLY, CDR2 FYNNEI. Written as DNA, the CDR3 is TGTGCCAGCCCCGCACGTTCAACAGGGGGACTCCTACGAGTCGAGCAGTACTTC. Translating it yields CASPARSTGGLLRVEQYF.

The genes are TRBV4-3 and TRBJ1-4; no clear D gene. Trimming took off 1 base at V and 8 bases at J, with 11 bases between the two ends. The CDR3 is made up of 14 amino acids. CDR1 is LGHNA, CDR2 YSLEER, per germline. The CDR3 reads CASSQVAQREKLFF. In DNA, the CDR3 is TGCGCCAGCAGCCAAGTGGCCCAGAGGGAAAAACTGTTTTTT.

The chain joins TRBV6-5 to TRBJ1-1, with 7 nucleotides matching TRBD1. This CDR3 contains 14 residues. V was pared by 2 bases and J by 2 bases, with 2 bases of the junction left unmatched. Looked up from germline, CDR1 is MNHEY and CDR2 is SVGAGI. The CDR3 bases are TGTGCCAGCAGTTACAGGGGGCATAACACTGAAGCTTTCTTT. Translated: CASSYRGHNTEAFF.

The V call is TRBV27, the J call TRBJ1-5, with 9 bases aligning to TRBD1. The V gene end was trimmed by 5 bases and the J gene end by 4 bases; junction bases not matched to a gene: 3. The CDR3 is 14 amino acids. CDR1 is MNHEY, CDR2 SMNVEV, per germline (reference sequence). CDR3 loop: CASSAGTGNQPQHF. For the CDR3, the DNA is TGTGCCAGCAGTGCCGGGACAGGGAATCAGCCCCAGCATTTT.

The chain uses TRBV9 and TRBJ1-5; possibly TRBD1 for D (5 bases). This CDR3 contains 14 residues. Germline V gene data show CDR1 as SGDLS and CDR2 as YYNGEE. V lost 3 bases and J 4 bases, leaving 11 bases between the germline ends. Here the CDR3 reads CASSGPWTNQPQHF. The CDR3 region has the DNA TGTGCCAGCAGCGGACCCTGGACAAATCAGCCCCAGCATTTT.

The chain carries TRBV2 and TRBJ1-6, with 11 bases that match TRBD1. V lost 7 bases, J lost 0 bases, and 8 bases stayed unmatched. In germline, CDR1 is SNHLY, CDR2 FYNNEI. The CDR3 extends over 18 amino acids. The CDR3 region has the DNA TGTGCCAGCAAGGACAGGGGGACAGGGGGCTCCTATAATTCACCCCTCCACTTT. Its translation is CASKDRGTGGSYNSPLHF.

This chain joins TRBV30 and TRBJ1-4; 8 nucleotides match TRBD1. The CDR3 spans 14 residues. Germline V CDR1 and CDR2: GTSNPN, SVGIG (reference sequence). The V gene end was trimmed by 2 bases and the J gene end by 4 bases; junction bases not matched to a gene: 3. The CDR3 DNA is TGTGCCTGGAGTCCGGGACAGGTTAATGAAAAACTGTTTTTT. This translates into CAWSPGQVNEKLFF. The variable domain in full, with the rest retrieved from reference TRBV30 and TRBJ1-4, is SQTIHQWPATLVQPVGSPLSLECTVEGTSNPNLYWYRQAAGRGLQLLFYSVGIGQISSEVPQNLSASRPQDRQFILSSKKLLLSDSGFYLCAWSPGQVNEKLFFGSGTQLSVL.

CDR3 in DNA: TGTGCCAGCAGCCCCGGACAGGGGGCCTGGAATGAGCAGTTCTTC. It translates to CASSPGQGAWNEQFF. The chain is built from TRBV9 and TRBJ2-1; 11 nucleotides match TRBD1. Germline CDR1 reads SGDLS; CDR2 reads YYNGEE. The CDR3 has 15 residues. The V segment lost 4 bases and the J segment 7 bases; nucleotides outside the gene matches: 7.

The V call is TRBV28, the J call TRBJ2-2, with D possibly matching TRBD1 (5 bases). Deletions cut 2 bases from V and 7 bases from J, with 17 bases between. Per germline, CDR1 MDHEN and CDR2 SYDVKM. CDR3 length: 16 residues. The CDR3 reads CASSLPGEGRGGELFF. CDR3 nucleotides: TGTGCCAGCAGTTTACCCGGTGAAGGAAGGGGCGGGGAGCTGTTTTTT.

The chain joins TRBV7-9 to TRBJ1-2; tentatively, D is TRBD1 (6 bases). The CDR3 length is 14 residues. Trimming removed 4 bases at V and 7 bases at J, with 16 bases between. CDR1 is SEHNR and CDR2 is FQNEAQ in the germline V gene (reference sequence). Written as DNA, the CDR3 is TGTGCCAGCAGCTCCCAGGGGAAGTCGGGTGGCTACACCTTC. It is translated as CASSSQGKSGGYTF.

The CDR3: CASSLDRSFEQFF. The CDR3 region has the DNA TGTGCCAGCAGCTTAGATCGTAGCTTTGAGCAGTTCTTC. V is TRBV7-2 and J is TRBJ2-1; D unclear. Per germline, CDR1 SGHTA and CDR2 FQGNSA. Trimming removed 1 base from V and 9 bases from J, with 10 bases in between. The CDR3 is made up of 13 amino acids.

The CDR3 DNA sequence: TGTGCCAGCATAAGGACAGGGAATTTCTATGGCTACACCTTC. It specifies CASIRTGNFYGYTF. This rearrangement joins TRBV5-8 to TRBJ1-2; 8 positions agree with TRBD1. V shed 6 bases and J 4 bases; nucleotides not matched to a gene: 8. The CDR3 runs 14 residues. CDR1 and CDR2 (germline): SGHTS, YDEGEE.

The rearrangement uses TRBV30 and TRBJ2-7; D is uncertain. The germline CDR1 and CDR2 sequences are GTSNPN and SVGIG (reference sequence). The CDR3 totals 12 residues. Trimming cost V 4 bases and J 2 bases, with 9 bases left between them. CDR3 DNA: TGTGCCTGGAAGTTCAGGCCCTACGAGCAGTACTTC. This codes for CAWKFRPYEQYF.

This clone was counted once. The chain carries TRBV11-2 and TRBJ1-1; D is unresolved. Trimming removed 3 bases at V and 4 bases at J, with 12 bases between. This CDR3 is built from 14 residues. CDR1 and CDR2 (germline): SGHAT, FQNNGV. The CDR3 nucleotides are TGTGCCAGCAGCTTCGGGTGGGCGGGCACTGAAGCTTTCTTT. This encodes CASSFGWAGTEAFF.

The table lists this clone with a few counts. CDR3 region: CASSSSLPGRVDEQFF. CDR3 DNA: TGTGCCAGCAGCTCCTCCCTCCCGGGAAGAGTCGATGAGCAGTTCTTC. The chain is built from TRBV11-3 and TRBJ2-1, with D possibly matching TRBD2 (5 bases). This CDR3 spans 16 amino acids. Germline V lookup: CDR1 SGHNT, CDR2 YENEEA. V lost 4 bases and J 8 bases, leaving 21 bases between the germline ends.

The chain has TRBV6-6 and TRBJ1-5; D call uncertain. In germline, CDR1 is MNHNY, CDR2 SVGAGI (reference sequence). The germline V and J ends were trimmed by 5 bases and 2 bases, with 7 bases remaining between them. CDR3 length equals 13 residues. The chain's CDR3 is CASSIRGNQPQHF. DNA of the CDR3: TGTGCCAGCAGTATACGGGGCAATCAGCCCCAGCATTTT.

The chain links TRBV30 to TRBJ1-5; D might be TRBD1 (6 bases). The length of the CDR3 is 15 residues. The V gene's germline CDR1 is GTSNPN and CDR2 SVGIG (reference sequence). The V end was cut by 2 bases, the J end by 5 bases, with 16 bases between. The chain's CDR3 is CAWSTGLGGDQPQHF. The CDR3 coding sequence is TGTGCCTGGAGTACGGGATTAGGGGGGGATCAGCCCCAGCATTTT.

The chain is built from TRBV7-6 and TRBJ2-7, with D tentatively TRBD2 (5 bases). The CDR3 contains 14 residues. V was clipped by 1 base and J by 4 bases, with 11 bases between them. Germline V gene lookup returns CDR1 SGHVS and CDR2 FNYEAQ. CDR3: CASSLVGERYEQYF. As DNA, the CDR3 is TGTGCCAGCAGCTTAGTCGGGGAAAGGTACGAGCAGTACTTC.

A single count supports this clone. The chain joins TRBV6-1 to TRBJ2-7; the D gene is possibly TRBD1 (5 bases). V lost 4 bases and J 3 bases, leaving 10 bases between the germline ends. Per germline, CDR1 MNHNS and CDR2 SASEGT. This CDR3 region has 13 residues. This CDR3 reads CASSGLRGYEQYF. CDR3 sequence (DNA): TGTGCCAGCAGTGGCCTAAGGGGCTACGAGCAGTACTTC.

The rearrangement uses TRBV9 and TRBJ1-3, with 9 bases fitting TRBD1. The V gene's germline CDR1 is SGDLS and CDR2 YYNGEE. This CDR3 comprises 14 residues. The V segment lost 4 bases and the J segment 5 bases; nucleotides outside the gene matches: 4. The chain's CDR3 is CASSPTGGRNTIYF. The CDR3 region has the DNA TGTGCCAGCAGCCCGACAGGGGGGAGAAACACCATATATTTT. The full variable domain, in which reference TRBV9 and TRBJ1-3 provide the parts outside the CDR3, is DSGVTQTPKHLITATGQRVTLRCSPRSGDLSVYWYQQSLDQGLQFLIQYYNGEERAKGNILERFSAQQFPDLHSELNLSSLELGDSALYFCASSPTGGRNTIYFGEGSWLTVV.

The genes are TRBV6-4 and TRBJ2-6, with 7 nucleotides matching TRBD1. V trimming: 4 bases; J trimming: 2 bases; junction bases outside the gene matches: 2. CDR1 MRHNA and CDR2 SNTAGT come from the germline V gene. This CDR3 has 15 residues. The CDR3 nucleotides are TGTGCCAGCAGTGGACAGGGAGCTGGGGCCAACGTCCTGACTTTC. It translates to CASSGQGAGANVLTF.

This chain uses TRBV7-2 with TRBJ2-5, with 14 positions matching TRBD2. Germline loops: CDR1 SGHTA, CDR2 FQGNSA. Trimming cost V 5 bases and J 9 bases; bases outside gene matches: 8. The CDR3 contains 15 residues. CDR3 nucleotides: TGTGCCAGCAGCCCGACTAGCGGGGGGGCGGGGCCCCAGTACTTC. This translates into CASSPTSGGAGPQYF.